This T cell receptor (beta chain) derives from a study of T cells in Graves' hyperthyroidism and ophthalmopathy. Findings and caveats of the study: Stable hyperthyroidism was told apart from ophthalmopathy by a model built on 13 V-J features. Appearing also in blood were most of the thyroid clonotypes expanded above 0.001.

Germline-derived CDR1 and CDR2 are SGHRS and YFSETQ. The CDR3 sequence is 15 residues long. This clonotype came up many times. Its antigen is unknown. The junction departs from germline at one end; a sequencing error may be responsible. The source material, RNA transcripts, was used to amplify TCR beta CDR3 regions. With the HTBI primer set, the TCR CDR3 went through a first round of RT-PCR. TCRdb reanalysed the multiplex PCR reads using MiXCR and keeps one entry per CDR3 protein. The sample lists approximately 400,000 distinct CDR3 sequences, around 18% occurring once. The V and J genes are TRBV5-1 and TRBJ2-2; perhaps TRBD2 as D (5 bases). The sample consisted of blood. This receptor was identified in a man aged 18 to 29 with Graves' ophthalmopathy. The chain's CDR3 is CASSLEGGNTGELFF. The CDR3 DNA sequence: TGTGCCAGCAGTTTAGAGGGCGGGAACACCGGGGAGCTGTTTTTT.